The clone carrying this T cell receptor (beta chain) was seen once. Its antigen remains unknown. This sample was included in a study of cytomegalovirus exposure and HLA in healthy donors. V trimming: 1 base; J trimming: 12 bases; junction bases outside the gene matches: 14. This CDR3 has 15 residues. Germline V gene lookup returns CDR1 GTSNPN and CDR2 SVGIG (reference sequence). Amplification used 60 Vbeta primers and 13 Jbeta primers. Sequencing was performed with immunoSEQ multiplex PCR; in TCRdb, only in-frame clones are kept and a portion is missing. The table lists more than 100,000 clones, roughly 79% of them singletons, with less than 5% in the top ten. Study-level results: Accurate HLA-A and HLA-B prediction from TCR beta sequences was reported for most subjects. Later analysis identified about 18,000 TCR beta sequences associated with HLA alleles, using a false discovery rate threshold of 0.05.

The source is a man aged 50 to 59 in good health and CMV-seropositive. This chain connects TRBV30 to TRBJ2-1; 8 nucleotides align to TRBD2. Sequencing was carried out using PBMCs. CDR3 coding DNA: TGTGCCTGGAGTGAAGCGGGAGAGGCCATGGCGGGGCAGTTCTTC. This gives the protein CAWSEAGEAMAGQFF.